This T cell receptor beta chain came from a study of shared clonotypes between healthy human individuals (dated by TCRdb to 2020 to 2022). With regard to the full study: Three men and a couple of women, aged 18 to 49 years, made up the cohort. For each donor, three plates each were used for CD4 naive and CD4 memory, two plates were used for CD8 naive, and one plate was used for CD8 memory. To estimate repertoire size and how much clonotypes are shared between individuals, the study performed deep sequencing of blood TCR repertoires from a handful of healthy adults. To increase sequencing depth and limit assay-specific biases, different laboratories used diverse techniques to prepare libraries and sequence TCR repertoires. Per donor, leukapheresis produced somewhere between about 0.9 and 9 billion PBMCs.

TCR CDR3 regions were amplified from genomic DNA by multiplex PCR using the deep immunoSEQ assay. For each cell subset, the extracted genomic DNA was distributed evenly across all wells of several immunoSEQ 96-well plates, and each plate served as one replicate. For sorted subsets, around 0.2 ug genomic DNA, equal to some 30,000 T cell genomes, was loaded into each replicate PCR. Purified libraries were measured with a Qubit 3.0 fluorometer, size-checked on a Bioanalyzer 2100, and measured again with the KAPA Library Quantification kit. Every immunoSEQ 96-well plate was sequenced on a dedicated single-read 150-cycle Illumina NextSeq 550 flow cell. The authors processed their data as follows. Because only junctional sequences without quality scores were contained in the immunoSEQ output, filtering matching that applied to full-length reads could not be performed. Sequences were annotated with PyIR, a Python wrapper for IgBLAST v1.9, using IMGT germline references to assign V/J genes and CDR3. Reads were removed for weak V/J assignments (E-value above 1e-6), missing CDR3, stop codons, out-of-frame junctions, or ambiguous translated residues. V3J clonotypes were defined as sequences sharing an identical inferred V gene, J gene, and CDR3 amino acid sequence. The percentage overlap between two repertoires was calculated by dividing the number of shared unique clonotypes by the size of the smaller repertoire. RTK rarefaction, the Chao1 estimator, and Recon v2.1 estimates of unobserved clonotypes were used to assess repertoire richness. For all TCRbeta clonotypes obtained by the gDNA method from four donors, generation probabilities were computed with OLGA. TCRdb took this table from immuneACCESS and kept in-frame rearrangements with V and J called. Such tables lack part of the clones; where checked against another copy, unresolved V genes explain under half of the gap, and the rest is unexplained. V and J calls and clone size come straight from that table; D and trimming were deduced from the DNA. This sample lists around 1,000,000 clones; 60% to 85% were detected once. Together, the top ten hold 0.89% of the sample.

Results and caveats for the whole study, not just this receptor: Sampling was restricted to blood, and TCR repertoires in tissue are likely to differ from TCR repertoires in blood. Pairwise subsampling indicated that sequencing depth was expected to affect the degree of clonotype sharing among donors. Compared with non-shared clonotypes, the clonotypes found in all four sorted-subset donors had higher generation probabilities. Naive subsets generally had larger estimated clonotype richness than memory subsets. Incomplete sequencing was indicated by rarefaction of sorted-subset datasets, despite the large sequencing depth. The small number of donors limited the genetic and exposure-history diversity represented. Sharing across several donors was observed for around 5% of naive CD4, about 3.2% of naive CD8, over 2% of memory CD4, and about 0.4% of memory CD8 clonotypes.

The donors were healthy, HIV-negative adults with no recently reported acute infections or vaccinations. Every donor was a Caucasian adult residing in Nashville, Tennessee, USA. Magnetic negative selection was used to enrich CD4+ T cells, after which naive cells were positively selected on CD45RA and the negative fraction became the memory subset. Blood was collected by leukapheresis, and PBMCs were isolated by Ficoll-Histopaque density gradient centrifugation and then cryopreserved in liquid nitrogen vapor phase. Analytical flow cytometry was used to check the purity and quantity of every magnetically sorted T cell population. From each sorted fraction, genomic DNA was isolated and quantified by UV absorbance on a Nanodrop 2000c. Counted from cysteine to phenylalanine, this CDR3 has 15 amino acids. The CDR3 DNA has 45 bases and is translated from base 1. The germline V gene encodes CDR1 MNHEY and CDR2 SVGAGI. Between the V and J ends, shortened by 5 bases and 8 bases respectively, the junction contains 16 bases.

The table lists this clone with a count of one. Which antigen it targets is not known. It has no much larger one-base neighbor in the sample; base qualities were not kept. Here the chain combines TRBV6-5 and TRBJ1-6; the D gene is perhaps TRBD1, on 5 matching bases. The sequence was collected from a man aged 18 to 30 in good health. Some clones in this sample may be carry-over from other donors' samples. The sequenced sample was memory CD4+ T cells from PBMCs. Explained via the paper, the cell subset or site label denotes: CD45RA-negative fraction. The sequence in DNA is TGTGCCAGCAGTCGGACATCTTTTGGAGATTCACCCCTCCACTTT. It codes for CASSRTSFGDSPLHF.